Reported below is one T cell receptor beta chain. This clone was picked up one time. The antigen it recognizes is unknown. The record has no base qualities; no much larger clone is one base away. TCRbeta CDR3 regions were amplified from genomic DNA by means of the immunoSEQ Assay, a bias-controlled multiplex PCR. Processing in the source paper ran as follows. Within the assay, amplification of reference gene primers was used to estimate how many nucleated cells each sample contained. Sequence reads were collapsed and filtered to measure the absolute abundance of every unique TCRbeta CDR3 rearrangement. For each sample, productive Simpson clonality was calculated by taking the square root of Simpson's diversity index across productive rearrangements. The table comes from immuneACCESS by way of TCRdb, which keeps in-frame sequences with V and J called. Part of the clones is missing from these tables; in studies checked, under half for an unresolved V gene and the rest for unknown reasons. V and J calls and clone size follow that table, whereas D and trimming were derived from the DNA. In this sample the table shows approximately 170,000 clones, 82% of which occur a single time. 10% of the sample belongs to the ten largest clones.

Including the terminal cysteine and phenylalanine, the CDR3 comprises 14 residues. The retained sequence is limited to the CDR3, 42 bases, with the frame set at the first base. CDR1 and CDR2, looked up from the germline V gene, are SGHRS and YFSETQ. Relative to germline, V is 0 bases shorter and J is 4 bases shorter, with 10 bases between their ends. This entry is derived from a study of blood T cell repertoires in COVID-19 (dated by TCRdb to the early 2020s). Concerning the study at large: Samples from collaborators originated in the United States, Italy and Spain and spanned both the acute and convalescent phases of COVID-19. The prospective study material was composed of cDNA or gDNA derived from T cells, B-cell-depleted T cells, or PBMCs. The dataset comprised deeply sampled blood TCRbeta repertoires from subjects exposed to, actively infected with, or recovered from COVID-19. The repertoires were released in a freely available public database intended as a resource for research on the immune response to SARS-CoV-2. Samples were obtained from the ongoing ImmuneRACE study (first 160 participants) and from 1,000 to 1,500 subjects provided by 6 global collaborators. A de-identified subject ID, COVID-19 status, age in years and sex were almost always included in the sample metadata. Where available, HLA class I and class II types were obtained from metadata supplied by the sample provider rather than from assay-based typing.

Collaborating institutions collected whole blood in K2EDTA tubes following their own protocols. For TCRbeta analysis, collaborators shipped samples in one of three forms: frozen whole blood, isolated PBMCs, or DNA extracted from either of those sample types. Broad study findings and their caveats: The amount of clinical and demographic metadata varied by source and participant and was provided uncurated.

This clonotype was obtained from a woman at least 80 years old with active or convalescent COVID-19. Recombination joined TRBV5-1 with TRBJ1-1, and perhaps TRBD1 as D gene, on 5 matching bases. Sequenced material: peripheral blood. The DNA reads as follows: TGCGCCAGCAGCTTGGACGGGGGGAGCACTGAAGCTTTCTTT. Translation gives CASSLDGGSTEAFF.